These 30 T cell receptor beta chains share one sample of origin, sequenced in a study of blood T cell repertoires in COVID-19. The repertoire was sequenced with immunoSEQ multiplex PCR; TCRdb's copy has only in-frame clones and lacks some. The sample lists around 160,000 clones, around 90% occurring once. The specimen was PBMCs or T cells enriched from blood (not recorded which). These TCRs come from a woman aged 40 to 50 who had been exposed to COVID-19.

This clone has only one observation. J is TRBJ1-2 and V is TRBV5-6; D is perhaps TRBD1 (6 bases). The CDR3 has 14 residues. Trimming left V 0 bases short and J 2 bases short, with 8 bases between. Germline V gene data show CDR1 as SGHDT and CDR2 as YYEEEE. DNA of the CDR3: TGTGCCAGCAGCTTGGCCGACAGGAACTATGGCTACACCTTC. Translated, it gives CASSLADRNYGYTF.

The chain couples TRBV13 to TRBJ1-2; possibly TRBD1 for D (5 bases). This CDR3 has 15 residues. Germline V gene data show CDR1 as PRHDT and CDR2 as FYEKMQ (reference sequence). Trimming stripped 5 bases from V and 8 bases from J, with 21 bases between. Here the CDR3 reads CASSPPSGLPYGYTF. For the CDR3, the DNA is TGTGCCAGCAGCCCCCCTTCAGGGCTTCCCTACGGCTACACCTTC. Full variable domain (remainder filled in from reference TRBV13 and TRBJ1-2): AAGVIQSPRHLIKEKRETATLKCYPIPRHDTVYWYQQGPGQDPQFLISFYEKMQSDKGSIPDRFSAQQFSDYHSELNMSSLELGDSALYFCASSPPSGLPYGYTFGSGTRLTVV.

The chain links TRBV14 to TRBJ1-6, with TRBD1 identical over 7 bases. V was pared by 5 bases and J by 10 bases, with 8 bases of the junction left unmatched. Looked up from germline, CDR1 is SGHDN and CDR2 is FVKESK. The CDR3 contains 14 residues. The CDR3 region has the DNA TGTGCCAGCAGCGGCCGACAGGGAACCTCACCCCTCCACTTT. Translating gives CASSGRQGTSPLHF.

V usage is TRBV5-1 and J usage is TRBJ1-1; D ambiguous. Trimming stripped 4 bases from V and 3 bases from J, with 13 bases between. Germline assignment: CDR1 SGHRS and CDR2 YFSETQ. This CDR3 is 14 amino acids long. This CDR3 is CASSPRGGYTEAFF. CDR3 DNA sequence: TGCGCCAGCAGCCCACGGGGAGGTTACACTGAAGCTTTCTTT.

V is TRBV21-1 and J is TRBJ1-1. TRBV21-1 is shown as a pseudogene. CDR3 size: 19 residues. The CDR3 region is CASSKGAGGPTAVRTEAFF. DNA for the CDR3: TGTGCCAGCAGCAAAGGGGCGGGGGGGCCGACGGCTGTAAGGACTGAAGCTTTCTTT.

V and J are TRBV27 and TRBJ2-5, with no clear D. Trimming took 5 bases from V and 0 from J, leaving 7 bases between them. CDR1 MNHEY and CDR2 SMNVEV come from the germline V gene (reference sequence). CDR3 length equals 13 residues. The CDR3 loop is CASSLLDQETQYF. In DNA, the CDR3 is TGTGCCAGCAGTCTCCTAGACCAAGAGACCCAGTACTTC.

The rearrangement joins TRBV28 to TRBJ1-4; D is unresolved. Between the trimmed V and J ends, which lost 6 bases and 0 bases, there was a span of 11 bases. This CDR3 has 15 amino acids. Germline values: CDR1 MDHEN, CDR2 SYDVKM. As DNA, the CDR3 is TGTGCCAGCAGGTCTCAGGCTCCAACTAATGAAAAACTGTTTTTT. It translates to CASRSQAPTNEKLFF.

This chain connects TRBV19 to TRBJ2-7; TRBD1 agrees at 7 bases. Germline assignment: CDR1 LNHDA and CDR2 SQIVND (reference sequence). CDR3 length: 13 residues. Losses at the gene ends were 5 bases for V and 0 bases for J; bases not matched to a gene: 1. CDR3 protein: CASSGDSSYEQYF. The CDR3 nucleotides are TGTGCCAGTAGTGGGGACAGCTCCTACGAGCAGTACTTC.

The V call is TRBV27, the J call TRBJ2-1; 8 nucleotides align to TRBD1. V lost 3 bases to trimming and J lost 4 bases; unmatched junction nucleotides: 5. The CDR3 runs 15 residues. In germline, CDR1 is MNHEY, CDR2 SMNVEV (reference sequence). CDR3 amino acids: CASSLTGERYNEQFF. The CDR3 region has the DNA TGTGCCAGCAGTTTGACAGGGGAGCGTTACAATGAGCAGTTCTTC.

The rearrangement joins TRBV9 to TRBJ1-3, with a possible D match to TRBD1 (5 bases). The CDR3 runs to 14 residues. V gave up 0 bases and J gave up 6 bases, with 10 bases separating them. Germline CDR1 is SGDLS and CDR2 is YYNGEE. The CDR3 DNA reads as TGTGCCAGCAGCGTAGAAACAGGCTCAAACACCATATATTTT. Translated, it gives CASSVETGSNTIYF. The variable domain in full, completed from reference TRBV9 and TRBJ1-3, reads DSGVTQTPKHLITATGQRVTLRCSPRSGDLSVYWYQQSLDQGLQFLIQYYNGEERAKGNILERFSAQQFPDLHSELNLSSLELGDSALYFCASSVETGSNTIYFGEGSWLTVV.

The CDR3 nucleotides are TGCAGCGTAGGACAGGCGAGCTCCTACAATGAGCAGTTCTTC. Translated, it gives CSVGQASSYNEQFF. The chain employs TRBV29-1 and TRBJ2-1; 7 positions match TRBD1. Per the germline V gene, CDR1 is SQVTM and CDR2 is ANQGSEA. CDR3 length equals 14 residues. The junction had 5 bases not matched to a gene; V was cut back by 6 bases and J by 0 bases.

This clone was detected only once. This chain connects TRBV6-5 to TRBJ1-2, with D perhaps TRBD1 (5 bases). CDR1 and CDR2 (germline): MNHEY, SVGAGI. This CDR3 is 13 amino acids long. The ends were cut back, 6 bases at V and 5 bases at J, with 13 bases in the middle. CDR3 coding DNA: TGTGCCAGCAGCCGGACAAGTAGATATGGCTACACCTTC. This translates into CASSRTSRYGYTF.

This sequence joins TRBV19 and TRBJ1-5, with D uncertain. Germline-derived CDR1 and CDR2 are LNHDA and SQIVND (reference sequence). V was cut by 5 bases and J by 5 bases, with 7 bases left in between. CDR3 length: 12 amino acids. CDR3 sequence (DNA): TGTGCCAGTAGTTTCGGGGATCAGCCCCAGCATTTT. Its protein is CASSFGDQPQHF.

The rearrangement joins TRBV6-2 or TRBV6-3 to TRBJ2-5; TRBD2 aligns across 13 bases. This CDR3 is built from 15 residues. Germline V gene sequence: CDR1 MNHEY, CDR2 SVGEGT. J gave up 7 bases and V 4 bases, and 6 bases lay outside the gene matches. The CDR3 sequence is CASSWGLAGRGTQYF. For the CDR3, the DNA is TGTGCCAGCAGTTGGGGACTAGCGGGAAGGGGGACCCAGTACTTC.

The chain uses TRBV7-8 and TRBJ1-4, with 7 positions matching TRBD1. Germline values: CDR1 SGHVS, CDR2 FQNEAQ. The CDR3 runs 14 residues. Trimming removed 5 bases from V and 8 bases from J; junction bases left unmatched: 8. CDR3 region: CASSKTGAGEKLFF. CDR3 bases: TGTGCCAGCAGCAAAACAGGGGCCGGGGAAAAACTGTTTTTT.

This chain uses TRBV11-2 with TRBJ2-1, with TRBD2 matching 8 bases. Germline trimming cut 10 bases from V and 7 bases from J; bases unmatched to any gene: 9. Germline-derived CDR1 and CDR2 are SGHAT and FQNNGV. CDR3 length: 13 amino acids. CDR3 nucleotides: TGTGCCACACGGGGGGGCGTCTCGAATGAGCAGTTCTTC. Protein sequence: CATRGGVSNEQFF. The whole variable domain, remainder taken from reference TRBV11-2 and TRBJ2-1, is EAGVAQSPRYKIIEKRQSVAFWCNPISGHATLYWYQQILGQGPKLLIQFQNNGVVDDSQLPKDRFSAERLKGVDSTLKIQPAKLEDSAVYLCATRGGVSNEQFFGPGTRLTVL.

The CDR3 DNA sequence: TGTGCCAGCTTACTCGGGACTTGGGGTGGCTACACCTTC. The encoded protein is CASLLGTWGGYTF. The rearrangement joins TRBV2 to TRBJ1-2; possibly TRBD1 for D (5 bases). V shed 8 bases and J shed 7 bases, with 17 bases lying between them. Germline lookup yields CDR1 SNHLY and CDR2 FYNNEI. The CDR3 spans 13 residues.

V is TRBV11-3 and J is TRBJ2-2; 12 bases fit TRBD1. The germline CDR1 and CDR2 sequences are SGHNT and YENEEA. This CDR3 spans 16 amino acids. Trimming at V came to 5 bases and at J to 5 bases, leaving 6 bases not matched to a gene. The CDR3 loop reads CASSLRDRGHTGELFF. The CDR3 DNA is TGTGCCAGCAGCCTTCGGGACAGGGGGCATACCGGGGAGCTGTTTTTT.

The chain's CDR3 is CASSLGGTSGTQYF. The CDR3 coding sequence is TGTGCCAGCAGCTTAGGAGGGACTAGTGGGACCCAGTACTTC. The chain recombines TRBV13 with TRBJ2-5; TRBD2 aligns across 8 bases. The CDR3 runs 14 residues. The ends lost 0 bases at V and 7 bases at J; junction bases unmatched: 4. Germline lookup yields CDR1 PRHDT and CDR2 FYEKMQ (reference sequence).

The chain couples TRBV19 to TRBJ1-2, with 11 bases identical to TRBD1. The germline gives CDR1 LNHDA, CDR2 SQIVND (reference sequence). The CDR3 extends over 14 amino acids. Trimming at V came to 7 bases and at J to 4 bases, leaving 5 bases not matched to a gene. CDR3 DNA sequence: TGTGCCAGTACGGACAGGGGGCGCAGCTATGGCTACACCTTC. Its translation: CASTDRGRSYGYTF.

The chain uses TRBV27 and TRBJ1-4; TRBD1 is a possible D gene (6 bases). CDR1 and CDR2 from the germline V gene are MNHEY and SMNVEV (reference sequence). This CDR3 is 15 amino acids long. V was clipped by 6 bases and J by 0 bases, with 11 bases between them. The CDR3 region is CASRPQGTTNEKLFF. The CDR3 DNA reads TGTGCCAGCAGACCACAGGGCACAACTAATGAAAAACTGTTTTTT.

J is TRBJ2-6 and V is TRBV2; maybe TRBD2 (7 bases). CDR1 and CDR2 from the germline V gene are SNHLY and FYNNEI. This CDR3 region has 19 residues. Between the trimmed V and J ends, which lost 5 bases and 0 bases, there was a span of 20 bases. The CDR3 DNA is TGTGCCAGCAGTCTAGGGGGGGGGCTGAAGGGCTCTGGGGCCAACGTCCTGACTTTC. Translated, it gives CASSLGGGLKGSGANVLTF.

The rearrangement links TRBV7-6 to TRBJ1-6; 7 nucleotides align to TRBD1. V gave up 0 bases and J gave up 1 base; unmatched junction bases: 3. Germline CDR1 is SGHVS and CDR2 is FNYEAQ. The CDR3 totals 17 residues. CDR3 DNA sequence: TGTGCCAGCAGCTTAGCGGCGACAGGGTCCTATAATTCACCCCTCCACTTT. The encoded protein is CASSLAATGSYNSPLHF.

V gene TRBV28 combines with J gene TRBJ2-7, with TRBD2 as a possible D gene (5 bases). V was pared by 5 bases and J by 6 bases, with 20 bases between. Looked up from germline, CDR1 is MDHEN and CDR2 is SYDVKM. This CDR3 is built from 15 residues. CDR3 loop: CASSATGIIALEQYF. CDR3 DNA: TGTGCCAGCAGTGCAACCGGGATTATAGCGCTCGAGCAGTACTTC.

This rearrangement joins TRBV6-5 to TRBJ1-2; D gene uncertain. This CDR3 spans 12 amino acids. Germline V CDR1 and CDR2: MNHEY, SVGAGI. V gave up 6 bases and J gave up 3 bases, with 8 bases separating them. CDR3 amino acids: CASSPSDYGYTF. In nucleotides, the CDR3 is TGTGCCAGCAGCCCCTCGGACTATGGCTACACCTTC.

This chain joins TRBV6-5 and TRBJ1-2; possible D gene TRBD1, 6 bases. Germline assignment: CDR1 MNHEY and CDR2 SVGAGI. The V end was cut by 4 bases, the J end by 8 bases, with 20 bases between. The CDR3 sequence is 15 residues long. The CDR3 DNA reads TGTGCCAGCAGTTTTGGGGCCGACAGGTTATGGGGCTACACCTTC. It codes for CASSFGADRLWGYTF.

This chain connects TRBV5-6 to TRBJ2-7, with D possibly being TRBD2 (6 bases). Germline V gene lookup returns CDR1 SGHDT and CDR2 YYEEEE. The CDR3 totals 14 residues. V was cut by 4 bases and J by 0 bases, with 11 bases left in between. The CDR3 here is CASSRRRDSYEQYF. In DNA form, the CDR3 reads TGTGCCAGCAGCCGCCGGCGGGACTCCTACGAGCAGTACTTC.

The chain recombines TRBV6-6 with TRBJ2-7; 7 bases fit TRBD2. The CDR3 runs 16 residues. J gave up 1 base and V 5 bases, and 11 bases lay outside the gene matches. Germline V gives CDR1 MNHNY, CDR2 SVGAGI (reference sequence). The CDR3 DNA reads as TGTGCCAGCAGTCGATCCCTAGCGGATAAGTCCTACGAGCAGTACTTC. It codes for CASSRSLADKSYEQYF.

The DNA of the CDR3 is TGTGCCAGCAGACGCGGGGCTAGGGATACGCAGTATTTT. This sequence encodes CASRRGARDTQYF. V gene TRBV25-1 combines with J gene TRBJ2-3; D perhaps matches TRBD2 (6 bases). CDR1 and CDR2 from the germline V gene are MGHDK and SYGVNS. CDR3 length: 13 residues. With 6 bases removed from V and 6 bases from J, the gap between germline ends came to 13 bases.

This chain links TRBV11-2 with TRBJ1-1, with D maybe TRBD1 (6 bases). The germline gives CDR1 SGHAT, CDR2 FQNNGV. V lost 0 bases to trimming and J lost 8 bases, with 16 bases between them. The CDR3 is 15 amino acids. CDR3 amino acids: CASSLDLRQDAEAFF. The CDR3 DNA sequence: TGTGCCAGCAGCTTAGATTTGAGACAGGATGCAGAAGCTTTCTTT.